A selection of T cell receptor beta chains follows, all from one sample in a study of T cells in Graves' hyperthyroidism and ophthalmopathy. TCRdb re-called the multiplex PCR reads through MiXCR, storing one row per CDR3 protein. Here the sample spans 450,000 to 600,000 distinct CDR3 sequences, roughly 15% being singletons. Sample: blood. Receptors were obtained from a middle-aged woman with Graves' hyperthyroidism. Each CDR3 is given with its conserved first and last residue. D genes are given only for firm matches. Only some rows state a clone size, as once, few, many or a class for expanded clones.

V: TRBV5-1; D: .; J: TRBJ2-7; size: few; DNA: TGCGCCAGCAGTCTGTCAGATGAATACGAGCAGTACTTC; CDR3: CASSLSDEYEQYF
V: TRBV7-2; D: .; J: TRBJ2-1; size: many; DNA: TGTGCCAGCAGCTTAGGCCAAATCTACAATGAGCAGTTCTTC; CDR3: CASSLGQIYNEQFF
V: TRBV24-1; D: TRBD2; J: TRBJ2-1; size: many; DNA: TGTGCCACCAGTGATTGGGGGGGTGATGAGCAGTTCTTC; CDR3: CATSDWGGDEQFF
V: TRBV2; D: .; J: TRBJ1-1; size: many; DNA: TGTGCCAGCACCGTAAAGGGAGTGGCTTTCTTT; CDR3: CASTVKGVAFF
V: TRBV20-1; D: TRBD1; J: TRBJ1-5; size: many; DNA: TGCAGTGCTAACCAACCGGGACAGATAAATCAGCCCCAGCATTTT; CDR3: CSANQPGQINQPQHF
V: TRBV28; D: .; J: TRBJ1-6; size: .; DNA: TGTGCCAGCAGTACCGGCTTTGGAGGGGCCCTGCTCCCCCTCCACTTT; CDR3: CASSTGFGGALLPLHF
V: TRBV30; D: .; J: TRBJ1-2; size: many; DNA: TGTGCCTGGAGTCCGGGGACCTATGGCTACACCTTC; CDR3: CAWSPGTYGYTF
V: TRBV13; D: TRBD2; J: TRBJ2-7; size: few; DNA: TGTGCCAGCAGCTTGAGGAGCGGGGGCCTCTCCTACGAGCAGTACTTC; CDR3: CASSLRSGGLSYEQYF
V: TRBV20-1; D: TRBD1; J: TRBJ1-2; size: many; DNA: TGCAGTGCTAGTCCCGGGACAGACTATGGCTACACCTTC; CDR3: CSASPGTDYGYTF
V: TRBV2; D: .; J: TRBJ2-5; size: many; DNA: TGTGCCAGCAGCGCGGAAGGGGCGATGTGGGAGACCCAGTACTTC; CDR3: CASSAEGAMWETQYF
V: TRBV29-1; D: TRBD2; J: TRBJ2-1; size: many; DNA: TGCAGCGTTACCGGGGGGGGATTTTACAATGAGCAGTTCTTC; CDR3: CSVTGGGFYNEQFF
V: TRBV19; D: TRBD2; J: TRBJ2-6; size: few; DNA: TGTGCCAGTAGTACAGGGGTCGGTAGCGGGAGCCCCTCTGGGGCCAACGTCCTGACTTTC; CDR3: CASSTGVGSGSPSGANVLTF
V: TRBV7-9; D: .; J: TRBJ1-2; size: few; DNA: TGTGCCAGCAGCCGCACCGGGACACAAAGTTATGGCTACACCTTC; CDR3: CASSRTGTQSYGYTF
V: TRBV7-6; D: .; J: TRBJ2-7; size: many; DNA: TGTGCCAGCAGCTCCGGGGCGACCCGGCTCCACGAGCAGTACTTC; CDR3: CASSSGATRLHEQYF
V: TRBV20-1; D: TRBD2; J: TRBJ2-7; size: many; DNA: TGCAGTGCTAGAGTGGGAGGGCGGGAGCAGTACTTC; CDR3: CSARVGGREQYF
V: TRBV6-1; D: .; J: TRBJ2-7; size: few; DNA: TGTGCCAGCAGTTTACGGGACCCAGCCTACGAGCAGTACTTC; CDR3: CASSLRDPAYEQYF
V: TRBV10-2; D: TRBD1; J: TRBJ1-4; size: many; DNA: TGCGCCAGCAGTGACACTACAGGGGGATACGAAAAACTGTTTTTT; CDR3: CASSDTTGGYEKLFF
V: TRBV5-1; D: .; J: TRBJ1-1; size: few; DNA: TGCGCCAGCAGCTCCGGGGGGGGAACGGGGAACACTGAAGCTTTCTTT; CDR3: CASSSGGGTGNTEAFF
V: TRBV7-2; D: .; J: TRBJ1-5; size: many; DNA: TGTGCCAGCAGCTTATGGGCTGGGTTGAATCAGCCCCAGCATTTT; CDR3: CASSLWAGLNQPQHF
V: TRBV3-1; D: TRBD2; J: TRBJ2-1; size: .; DNA: TGTGCCAGCAGCCAAGTGTCCGGGACTAGCGGATCCTCCTCCTACAATGGGCAGTTCTTC; CDR3: CASSQVSGTSGSSSYNGQFF
V: TRBV4-1; D: .; J: TRBJ2-3; size: .; DNA: TGCGCCAGCAGCCAAATCATCACAGATACGCAGTATTTT; CDR3: CASSQIITDTQYF
V: TRBV10-3; D: TRBD2; J: TRBJ2-2; size: few; DNA: TGTGCCATCAGTGAGTCGATACTAGCGGGCACCGGGGAGCTGTTTTTT; CDR3: CAISESILAGTGELFF
V: TRBV12-3/TRBV12-4; D: TRBD2; J: TRBJ2-1; size: .; DNA: TGTGCCAGCATGACTTTCATAGCGGGAGATTACAATGAGCAGTTCTTC; CDR3: CASMTFIAGDYNEQFF
V: TRBV20-1; D: TRBD1; J: TRBJ2-1; size: .; DNA: TGCAGTGCTGGGGACAGGGTCCGGGAGCAGTTCTTC; CDR3: CSAGDRVREQFF
V: TRBV28; D: .; J: TRBJ2-2; size: many; DNA: TGTGCCAGCAGAAGGGGATCCAACACCGGGGAGCTGTTTTTT; CDR3: CASRRGSNTGELFF
V: TRBV3-1; D: .; J: TRBJ2-3; size: many; DNA: TGTGCCAGCAGCCCGCGGATGGGTTTCACAGATACGCAGTATTTT; CDR3: CASSPRMGFTDTQYF
V: TRBV5-1; D: .; J: TRBJ2-2; size: many; DNA: TGTGCCAGCAGTTCCTACACCGGGGAGCTGTTTTTT; CDR3: CASSSYTGELFF
V: TRBV18; D: TRBD2; J: TRBJ2-1; size: many; DNA: TGTGCCAGCTCACCACCGATTGAGACTAGCGTCTACAATGAGCAGTTCTTC; CDR3: CASSPPIETSVYNEQFF
V: TRBV7-2; D: .; J: TRBJ2-5; size: many; DNA: TGTGCCAGCAGCCCATGGTCCCGAGAGACCCAGTACTTC; CDR3: CASSPWSRETQYF
V: TRBV2; D: TRBD1; J: TRBJ2-7; size: many; DNA: TGTGCCACCTCTCAGGGGGCCTACGAGCAGTACTTC; CDR3: CATSQGAYEQYF
V: TRBV5-1; D: .; J: TRBJ1-4; size: many; DNA: TGCGCCAGCAGCTTGTCGGGAACTGCAACTAATGAAAAACTGTTTTTT; CDR3: CASSLSGTATNEKLFF
V: TRBV12-3/TRBV12-4; D: TRBD1; J: TRBJ2-3; size: many; DNA: TGTGCCAGCAGTTTCCGGGACAGAGAAATGGCAGATACGCAGTATTTT; CDR3: CASSFRDREMADTQYF
V: TRBV30; D: TRBD2; J: TRBJ2-7; size: many; DNA: TGTGCCTGGAGCTGGACTAGCGGTTTTTACGAGCAGTACTTC; CDR3: CAWSWTSGFYEQYF
V: TRBV20-1; D: TRBD2; J: TRBJ2-3; size: few; DNA: TGCAGTCCCCGGGGGGGGCCTAGCACAGATACGCAGTATTTT; CDR3: CSPRGGPSTDTQYF
V: TRBV20-1; D: .; J: TRBJ1-4; size: .; DNA: TGCAGTGCTAGAGAAAAGGGGAATTGGGAAAAACTGTTTTTT; CDR3: CSAREKGNWEKLFF
V: TRBV11-2; D: TRBD1; J: TRBJ2-6; size: many; DNA: TGTGCCAGCAGCCCTCTCCTCGGACAGGGGGCATATGGGGCCAACGTCCTGACTTTC; CDR3: CASSPLLGQGAYGANVLTF
V: TRBV28; D: TRBD1; J: TRBJ1-4; size: many; DNA: TGTGCCACCAAACCCGGGACAGCAGTTAATGAAAAACTGTTTTTT; CDR3: CATKPGTAVNEKLFF
V: TRBV24-1; D: TRBD1; J: TRBJ1-2; size: few; DNA: TGTGCCACCAGTGATGGGACAGACTATGGCTACACCTTC; CDR3: CATSDGTDYGYTF
V: TRBV28; D: .; J: TRBJ2-3; size: many; DNA: TGTGCCAGCAGTCAAAGGCGTGCAGATACGCAGTATTTT; CDR3: CASSQRRADTQYF
V: TRBV11-3; D: .; J: TRBJ2-2; size: many; DNA: TGTGCCAGCAGCTTAGTTATGTCTAGCTTGGAAACCGGGGAGCTGTTTTTT; CDR3: CASSLVMSSLETGELFF
V: TRBV12-3/TRBV12-4; D: .; J: TRBJ1-5; size: few; DNA: TGTGCCAGCAGTTTCGGGGGGGCAAATCAGCCCCAGCATTTT; CDR3: CASSFGGANQPQHF
V: TRBV20-1; D: .; J: TRBJ1-1; size: few; DNA: TGCAGTGCTGCGGGGATCGGGGGTAACACTGAAGCTTTCTTT; CDR3: CSAAGIGGNTEAFF
V: TRBV28; D: .; J: TRBJ1-1; size: many; DNA: TGTGCCAGCAGTTTATGGGGGGGCTACACTGAAGCTTTCTTT; CDR3: CASSLWGGYTEAFF
V: TRBV6-1; D: .; J: TRBJ2-1; size: .; DNA: TGTGCCAGCAGTAATGGTCTAGCGCTGAATGAGCAGTTCTTC; CDR3: CASSNGLALNEQFF
V: TRBV12-3/TRBV12-4; D: TRBD1; J: TRBJ1-1; size: .; DNA: TGTGCCAGCAGTTTATTACAGGGGTTGGGCACTGAAGCTTTCTTT; CDR3: CASSLLQGLGTEAFF
V: TRBV30; D: .; J: TRBJ2-1; size: many; DNA: TGTGCCTGTGGGGGGGACATTTACAATGAGCAGTTCTTC; CDR3: CACGGDIYNEQFF
V: TRBV5-1; D: TRBD1; J: TRBJ1-1; size: many; DNA: TGCGCCAGCAGCTTGGAGGGCAGGGGGTCTACTGAAGCTTTCTTT; CDR3: CASSLEGRGSTEAFF
V: TRBV24-1; D: .; J: TRBJ2-7; size: many; DNA: TGTGCCACCAGTGACCCGCCCCAAGGATCGCAGTACTTC; CDR3: CATSDPPQGSQYF